What follows describes a single T cell receptor (beta chain). The method was immunoSEQ multiplex PCR; TCRdb's version includes in-frame clones alone and lacks a portion of them. The sample has about 1 million clones, under 80% seen once; the top ten hold less than 1.5%. Per the germline V gene, CDR1 is KGHSH and CDR2 is LQKENI. The CDR3 consists of 14 residues. Trimming shortened V by 3 bases and J by 7 bases, and 14 bases separated the two germline ends. The data were obtained in a study of shared clonotypes between healthy human individuals. This clonotype was sampled from a man younger than 30 in good health. Sequenced material: memory CD4+ T cells sorted from blood. Described subset: CD45RA-negative fraction. The chain combines TRBV18 with TRBJ2-3, with D unresolved. The CDR3 DNA sequence: TGTGCCAGCTCACCCGGGTCTACTGGAAATACGCAGTATTTT. Translation gives CASSPGSTGNTQYF.